This is a list of T cell receptor beta chains from one sample in a study of shared clonotypes between healthy human individuals. Repertoires were generated with immunoSEQ multiplex PCR, while TCRdb's copy carries only in-frame clones and drops some. The sample has about 1.9 million clones, roughly 95% seen once. Specimen: naive CD8+ T cells from PBMCs. These TCRs come from a man in his late teens or twenties in good health. Some clones in this sample may be carry-over from other donors' samples. Each CDR3 is given with its conserved first and last residue.

v_call,j_call,cdr3_aa
TRBV6-5,TRBJ1-2,CASSYSDSNYGYTF
TRBV7-9,TRBJ2-7,CASSLGTGDTYEQYF
TRBV7-8,TRBJ1-2,CASSSPGGINYGYTF
TRBV5-4,TRBJ1-2,CASSLDVGNYGYTF
TRBV28,TRBJ2-7,CASRTGISEQYF
TRBV19,TRBJ2-7,CASSYVGDYEQYF
TRBV4-1,TRBJ2-1,CASSQGIADSYNEQFF
TRBV19,TRBJ2-7,CASSIWASGSTEQYF
TRBV7-2,TRBJ1-1,CASSSTLHSRGPVTFF
TRBV11-2,TRBJ2-1,CASSPRLWDRVYNEQFF
TRBV30,TRBJ2-1,CAWELAGVTEQFF
TRBV10-3,TRBJ1-5,CAISESWNSNQPQHF
TRBV7-9,TRBJ2-5,CASSGSSQYF
TRBV7-9,.,CASSRPGQGNYEQYF
TRBV27,TRBJ2-7,CASSSGTPILYEQYF
TRBV2,TRBJ1-1,CASSEASTEAFF
TRBV6-1,TRBJ1-2,CASSEAVKGFRYGYTF
TRBV27,TRBJ1-2,CASSLRGAPSLWGYTF
TRBV19,TRBJ2-7,CASSMARGVSYEQYF
TRBV6-6,TRBJ1-2,CASSPGGGGYTF
TRBV28,TRBJ2-2,CASSLASGSFPGELFF
TRBV27,TRBJ2-3,CASSLSPEGRGTQYF
TRBV10-1,TRBJ2-3,CASSDRTDYTDTQYF
TRBV7-8,TRBJ2-1,CASSKGRTSGNEQFF
TRBV5-5,TRBJ2-7,CASSLARLAGDEQYF
TRBV5-6,TRBJ2-2,CASSLSMNTGELFF
TRBV4-1,TRBJ1-2,CASSQNSQPHYGYTF
TRBV29-1,TRBJ1-2,CSVDRGAYGYTF
TRBV7-9,TRBJ2-1,CASSSRTSRSENEQFF
TRBV6-5,TRBJ1-1,CASSTYRERNTEAFF
TRBV7-8,TRBJ1-2,CASSLAIATANYGYTF
TRBV11-3,TRBJ2-7,CASSLVSKSEQYF
TRBV19,TRBJ2-2,CASSTPGGAGTGELFF
TRBV5-5,TRBJ2-7,CASSGRDRPLYEQYF
TRBV15,TRBJ1-4,CATSRPREEINEKLFF
TRBV19,TRBJ1-1,CASSPDWAEAFF
TRBV27,TRBJ1-2,CASSLRIGSYGYTF
TRBV9,TRBJ2-3,CASSAPQGPSWDTQYF
TRBV27,TRBJ2-7,CASSPPGEQYF
TRBV7-2,TRBJ1-5,CASRPTGSNQPQHF
TRBV10-3,TRBJ2-3,CAISGRDSHGADTQYF
TRBV27,TRBJ1-1,CASSLPTVSGGITEAFF
TRBV30,TRBJ2-7,CAWSVEEQYF
TRBV7-9,TRBJ1-2,CASEEGGLYGYTF
TRBV18,TRBJ2-1,CASSPDRGLGGEQFF
TRBV30,TRBJ1-5,CAWSRGSNQPQHF
TRBV5-6,TRBJ1-1,CASSPIQGNTEAFF
TRBV6-6,TRBJ2-5,CASSYPLAEETQYF
TRBV27,TRBJ1-3,CASSLSGDGNTIYF
TRBV7-6,TRBJ2-7,CASSLLSTGGGVSENEQYF
TRBV6-1,TRBJ1-1,CASNTGRVITEAFF
TRBV6-1,TRBJ1-1,CASTPPDTEAFF
TRBV7-8,TRBJ2-1,CASSVGAGGNEQFF
TRBV7-9,TRBJ2-7,CASSLVSGGLGEQYF
TRBV9,TRBJ1-1,CASSDRDNTEAFF
TRBV28,TRBJ2-1,CASRPLLAGGGTFF
TRBV28,TRBJ1-3,CASSLMVSSSGNTIYF
TRBV7-9,TRBJ1-1,CASSFFPNTEAFF
TRBV30,TRBJ2-2,CAWSVFRTLTGELFF
TRBV5-4,TRBJ2-7,CASSLGGREQYF